These 29 T cell receptor beta chains were sequenced from one sample in a study of T cells in Graves' hyperthyroidism and ophthalmopathy. The investigators amplified TCR beta CDR3 regions from RNA transcripts. First-round RT-PCR with HTBI primers amplified the TCR CDR3 region. TCRdb re-called the multiplex PCR reads with MiXCR, one entry per CDR3 protein. This table holds 250,000 to 300,000 distinct CDR3 sequences, roughly 13% found once. The sample comprised blood. All receptors come from a woman aged 40 to 50 with Graves' hyperthyroidism.

This clonotype was seen repeatedly, ten times or more. The chain is built from TRBV28 and TRBJ1-5; 7 nucleotides line up with TRBD1. After removal of 8 bases from V and 4 bases from J, the junction contained 14 bases not matched to a gene. From germline, CDR1 is MDHEN and CDR2 SYDVKM. The CDR3 sequence is 16 residues long. The CDR3 DNA sequence: TGTGCCAGCTTACCCCGAGGAGGGGGCGAAAATCAGCCCCAGCATTTT. It translates to CASLPRGGGENQPQHF.

DNA of the CDR3: TGCGCCAGCAGCCAAGAGCCTAGCGGGAGGGAATACAATGAGCAGTTCTTC. It specifies CASSQEPSGREYNEQFF. The chain has TRBV4-1 and TRBJ2-1; 12 nucleotides match TRBD2. The CDR3 loop spans 17 amino acids. The V segment lost 0 bases and the J segment 4 bases; nucleotides outside the gene matches: 4. Looked up from germline, CDR1 is MGHRA and CDR2 is YSYEKL.

The table lists this clonotype with a few counts. The CDR3 is CSAGTGRVNTEAFF. CDR3 coding DNA: TGCAGTGCTGGGACAGGGAGAGTGAACACTGAAGCTTTCTTT. V usage is TRBV20-1 and J usage is TRBJ1-1, with 9 nucleotides matching TRBD1. CDR1 DFQATT and CDR2 SNEGSKA come from the germline V gene (reference sequence). The CDR3 sequence is 14 residues long. Germline trimming cut 5 bases from V and 0 bases from J; bases unmatched to any gene: 4.

Many counts were recorded for this clonotype. This chain links TRBV28 with TRBJ2-3; TRBD2 agrees at 9 bases. The CDR3 is made up of 16 amino acids. The trim removed 5 bases at V and 4 bases at J, leaving 10 bases unmatched. Germline loops: CDR1 MDHEN, CDR2 SYDVKM. This chain's CDR3 is CASSPLGGRGADTQYF. The CDR3 DNA reads as TGTGCCAGCAGTCCCCTAGGCGGGAGGGGCGCAGATACGCAGTATTTT.

In this sample, this clonotype turned up many times. The chain is built from TRBV6-1 and TRBJ1-3; D is ambiguous. Trimming stripped 7 bases from V and 0 bases from J, with 13 bases between. The CDR3 has 15 amino acids. Germline lookup yields CDR1 MNHNS and CDR2 SASEGT. The CDR3 sequence is CASKLTPSSGNTIYF. The DNA for the CDR3 is TGTGCCAGCAAATTGACACCGAGCTCTGGAAACACCATATATTTT.

This clonotype was seen repeatedly, ten times or more. V is TRBV5-5 and J is TRBJ1-1; 8 positions match TRBD1. Germline assignment: CDR1 SGHKS and CDR2 YYEKEE (reference sequence). The CDR3 totals 12 residues. V lost 4 bases and J lost 12; bases outside the gene matches: 8. The CDR3 nucleotides read TGTGCCAGCAGCCCGGGCCGGGACAGGACTTTCTTT. This codes for CASSPGRDRTFF. Full variable domain (rest looked up from reference TRBV5-5 and TRBJ1-1): DAGVTQSPTHLIKTRGQQVTLRCSPISGHKSVSWYQQVLGQGPQFIFQYYEKEERGRGNFPDRFSARQFPNYSSELNVNALLLGDSALYLCASSPGRDRTFFGQGTRLTVV.

This clonotype was seen at least ten times. The chain combines TRBV12-3 or TRBV12-4 with TRBJ2-2; D might be TRBD1 or TRBD2, each matching 5 bases. Trimming took off 1 base at V and 4 bases at J, with 13 bases between the two ends. The CDR3 length is 16 residues. CDR3 sequence: CASSLGDGTGTGELFF. The CDR3 nucleotides read TGTGCCAGCAGTTTAGGGGACGGGACGGGCACCGGGGAGCTGTTTTTT.

There are a few counts of this clonotype. A much more abundant neighbour one base away suggests this may be a read error. V gene TRBV27 combines with J gene TRBJ2-5; 9 nucleotides align to TRBD1. The CDR3 has 16 residues. CDR1 and CDR2 from the germline V gene are MNHEY and SMNVEV (reference sequence). The CDR3 DNA reads TGTGCCAGCAGTTCATTCGACAGGGGGTACCAAGAGGCCCAGTACTTC. Residues: CASSSFDRGYQEAQYF.

This clonotype came up once. CDR3 amino acids: CASSSGLITDTQYF. CDR3 DNA sequence: TGCGCCAGCAGCTCGGGACTGATCACAGATACGCAGTATTTT. The chain couples TRBV5-1 to TRBJ2-3; D is possibly TRBD2 (6 bases). This CDR3 comprises 14 residues. The V gene's germline CDR1 is SGHRS and CDR2 YFSETQ. The V end was cut by 3 bases, the J end by 2 bases, with 10 bases between.

This clonotype was seen many times. V and J are TRBV11-2 and TRBJ2-7, with TRBD2 matching over 10 bases. The germline V gene has CDR1 SGHAT and CDR2 FQNNGV. The CDR3 runs to 20 residues. Trimming removed 0 bases from V and 3 bases from J; junction bases left unmatched: 17. This chain's CDR3 is CASSLDPILTGTSADYEQYF. The CDR3 coding sequence is TGTGCCAGCAGCTTAGATCCAATACTGACCGGGACTAGCGCAGACTACGAGCAGTACTTC.

At least ten counts were recorded for this clonotype. This chain links TRBV27 with TRBJ2-7; 7 bases fit TRBD1. Germline V CDR1 and CDR2: MNHEY, SMNVEV (reference sequence). The CDR3 runs to 14 residues. Trimming at V came to 6 bases and at J to 0 bases, leaving 5 bases not matched to a gene. CDR3 coding DNA: TGTGCCAGCAGCCTGGGACAGTACTCCTACGAGCAGTACTTC. Protein product: CASSLGQYSYEQYF.

V gene TRBV10-3 combines with J gene TRBJ1-3; the match to TRBD1 covers 9 bases. V lost 10 bases to trimming and J lost 4 bases; unmatched junction nucleotides: 20. This CDR3 is 18 amino acids long. CDR1 and CDR2 from the germline V gene are ENHRY and SYGVKD. Here the CDR3 reads CASWTGDGRKYSGNTIYF. In DNA, the CDR3 is TGTGCCAGCTGGACAGGGGACGGCCGGAAGTATTCAGGAAACACCATATATTTT.

This clonotype has ten or more counts. The rearrangement joins TRBV10-1 to TRBJ2-5, with TRBD1 identical over 11 bases. The V gene end was trimmed by 5 bases and the J gene end by 2 bases; junction bases not matched to a gene: 4. This CDR3 is built from 15 residues. Germline CDR1 is WNHNN and CDR2 is SYGVQD (reference sequence). Written as DNA, the CDR3 is TGCGCCAGCAGTACCGGGACAGGGGGTCAAGAGACCCAGTACTTC. Translating gives CASSTGTGGQETQYF.

This clonotype was recorded at least ten times. The J gene is TRBJ1-2, the V gene TRBV18, with 7 bases aligning to TRBD1. This CDR3 has 14 residues. Germline V gene sequence: CDR1 KGHSH, CDR2 LQKENI. Unmatched junction bases numbered 8, after V lost 3 bases and J lost 7 bases. As DNA, the CDR3 is TGTGCCAGCTCACCCTCGACAGGGTATACTGGCTACACCTTC. This encodes CASSPSTGYTGYTF.

By frequency in the sample, this clonotype is medium-sized. The CDR3 DNA reads TGTGCCAGCAGTTTGCCCGGACGGTTGAACACTGAAGCTTTCTTT. Protein product: CASSLPGRLNTEAFF. The chain employs TRBV27 and TRBJ1-1; D unresolved. The CDR3 has 15 amino acids. V was pared by 3 bases and J by 0 bases, with 11 bases between. From germline, CDR1 is MNHEY and CDR2 SMNVEV (reference sequence).

This clonotype occurred a few times. This chain connects TRBV7-9 to TRBJ2-5; the D gene is possibly TRBD1 (6 bases). The germline V gene encodes CDR1 SEHNR and CDR2 FQNEAQ (reference sequence). The V end lost 5 bases, the J end lost 3 bases, and 13 bases lay between the germline ends. This CDR3 region has 14 residues. In DNA form, the CDR3 reads TGTGCCAGCAGCCAGCCGGACAGAAAAGAGACCCAGTACTTC. Encoded protein: CASSQPDRKETQYF.

There are many counts of this clonotype. This chain links TRBV20-1 with TRBJ2-7, with D unresolved. Trimming removed 3 bases from V and 5 bases from J, with 17 bases in between. Germline V lookup: CDR1 DFQATT, CDR2 SNEGSKA (reference sequence). The length of the CDR3 is 14 residues. In nucleotides, the CDR3 is TGCAGTGCTAGTTGGGTGACTTTACTGGACGAGCAGTACTTC. Protein product: CSASWVTLLDEQYF.

This clonotype was detected many times. The chain recombines TRBV7-8 with TRBJ1-1, with 7 bases matching TRBD1. Germline CDR1 and CDR2: SGHVS and FQNEAQ. V dropped 5 bases and J dropped 1; count of bases not matched to a gene: 7. The CDR3 consists of 15 residues. CDR3 residues: CASSNRGRGNTEAFF. In DNA, the CDR3 is TGTGCCAGCAGCAACAGGGGTAGGGGGAACACTGAAGCTTTCTTT.

Only a few counts were recorded for this clonotype. V gene TRBV13 combines with J gene TRBJ1-6; possibly TRBD1 for D (6 bases). The V and J ends lost 3 bases and 9 bases respectively, with 12 bases between them. The germline gives CDR1 PRHDT, CDR2 FYEKMQ (reference sequence). This CDR3 has 14 amino acids. In DNA form, the CDR3 reads TGTGCCAGCAGCTTCCGGGACAAGGGTTCACCCCTCCACTTT. It yields the protein CASSFRDKGSPLHF.

The table lists this clonotype with many counts. The V gene is TRBV7-9, the J gene TRBJ2-1, with D possibly called TRBD1 or TRBD2 (5 bases each). Germline-derived CDR1 and CDR2 are SEHNR and FQNEAQ (reference sequence). The ends were cut back, 6 bases at V and 3 bases at J, with 15 bases in the middle. The CDR3 loop spans 15 amino acids. CDR3 DNA sequence: TGTGCCAGCAGTTCAGGGTTAGCGTACTACAATGAGCAGTTCTTC. Encoded protein: CASSSGLAYYNEQFF.

The chain uses TRBV7-9 and TRBJ1-2; 8 positions agree with TRBD1. This CDR3 region has 15 residues. Trimming removed 1 base from V and 6 bases from J; junction bases left unmatched: 7. Germline V gene data show CDR1 as SEHNR and CDR2 as FQNEAQ (reference sequence). The CDR3 region has the DNA TGTGCCAGCAGCTTAGGGGGGACAGGAAACGATGGCTACACCTTC. Protein: CASSLGGTGNDGYTF. Using reference TRBV7-9 and TRBJ1-2 for the parts outside the CDR3, the full variable domain is DTGVSQNPRHKITKRGQNVTFRCDPISEHNRLYWYRQTLGQGPEFLTYFQNEAQLEKSRLLSDRFSAERPKGSFSTLEIQRTEQGDSAMYLCASSLGGTGNDGYTFGSGTRLTVV.

The chain joins TRBV20-1 to TRBJ1-4, with 7 bases matching TRBD1. The CDR3 is made up of 15 amino acids. Per the germline V gene, CDR1 is DFQATT and CDR2 is SNEGSKA (reference sequence). Trimming cost V 0 bases and J 3 bases; bases outside gene matches: 4. The CDR3, as DNA: TGCAGTGCTAGAGATCACAGGGGACCTAATGAAAAACTGTTTTTT. Its translation is CSARDHRGPNEKLFF.

This clonotype occurred a few times. The chain joins TRBV6-1 to TRBJ1-2; unclear D gene. The germline V gene has CDR1 MNHNS and CDR2 SASEGT. V lost 3 bases and J lost 5, with 4 bases in between. The CDR3 spans 11 residues. CDR3 region: CASSDIYGYTF. DNA of the CDR3: TGTGCCAGCAGTGACATATATGGCTACACCTTC.

This clonotype has only a few counts. One end of the junction is discordant with germline, which a read error may explain. The rearrangement uses TRBV30 and TRBJ2-7; D gene ambiguous. The germline V gene has CDR1 GTSNPN and CDR2 SVGIG (reference sequence). The CDR3 spans 12 residues. CDR3 nucleotide sequence: TGTGCCTGGGGTGTTGGCGACTACGAGCAGTACTTC. Translated, it gives CAWGVGDYEQYF. Complete variable domain (other parts from reference TRBV30 and TRBJ2-7): SQTIHQWPATLVQPVGSPLSLECTVEGTSNPNLYWYRQAAGRGLQLLFYSVGIGQISSEVPQNLSASRPQDRQFILSSKKLLLSDSGFYLCAWGVGDYEQYFGPGTRLTVT.

This clonotype was detected ten times or more. The V call is TRBV3-1, the J call TRBJ1-2; perhaps TRBD1 as D (5 bases). The V gene lost 5 bases and the J gene lost 3 bases, with 10 bases spanning the gap. The germline CDR1 and CDR2 sequences are LGHDT and YNNKEL (reference sequence). The length of the CDR3 is 13 residues. The CDR3 DNA is TGTGCCAGCAGCACCGGGACCTACTATGGCTACACCTTC. It is translated as CASSTGTYYGYTF.

This clonotype was counted at least ten times. The chain combines TRBV27 with TRBJ2-7, with TRBD2 identical over 7 bases. The CDR3 is made up of 15 amino acids. CDR1 is MNHEY and CDR2 is SMNVEV in the germline V gene (reference sequence). The V and J ends lost 4 bases and 2 bases, in that order; junction bases with no gene match: 8. CDR3 coding DNA: TGTGCCAGCAGTTCCCGTACTAGCGAAACCTACGAGCAGTACTTC. Amino acid sequence: CASSSRTSETYEQYF.

The chain joins TRBV27 to TRBJ2-5; D is perhaps TRBD1 or TRBD2 (5 bases each). CDR3 size: 14 residues. Trimming pared 5 bases from V and 1 base from J, leaving 11 bases between. Germline assignment: CDR1 MNHEY and CDR2 SMNVEV (reference sequence). CDR3 DNA: TGTGCCAGCAGTGGGTGGGGGTCCCAAGAGACCCAGTACTTC. Its protein is CASSGWGSQETQYF.

This clonotype has ten or more counts. The chain employs TRBV28 and TRBJ2-1, with TRBD1 identical over 8 bases. Per germline, CDR1 MDHEN and CDR2 SYDVKM. V dropped 3 bases and J dropped 6; count of bases not matched to a gene: 13. The CDR3 runs 17 residues. This chain's CDR3 is CASSFGTGGRSGNEQFF. The CDR3, as DNA: TGTGCCAGCAGTTTCGGGACAGGAGGGAGATCGGGCAATGAGCAGTTCTTC.

In its sample, this clonotype was seen many times. The CDR3 DNA follows: TGTGCCAGCAGTTACCCCCTCGGACAGTCTGGCTACACCTTC. Its protein product is CASSYPLGQSGYTF. The rearrangement links TRBV6-1 to TRBJ1-2, with D tentatively TRBD1 (6 bases). Deletions cut 5 bases from V and 7 bases from J, with 17 bases between. The CDR3 is made up of 14 amino acids. Per germline, CDR1 MNHNS and CDR2 SASEGT.